This entry lists 26 T cell receptor beta chains sequenced from one sample in a study of shared clonotypes between healthy human individuals. Naive CD8 cells, CD45RO-negative and positively selected for CCR7, excluded terminally differentiated effector memory CD45RA+ cells. The protocol was immunoSEQ multiplex PCR, while the TCRdb copy is restricted to in-frame clones and leaves out a portion. The data contain millions of clones, less than 95% of them singletons. Sequenced: naive CD8+ T cells sorted from blood. All receptors come from a man between 18 and 35 years old in good health.

The gene calls are TRBV19 and TRBJ2-2, with 12 bases that match TRBD1. There are 16 residues in the CDR3. The junction had 9 bases not matched to a gene; V was cut back by 7 bases and J by 6 bases. Per germline, CDR1 LNHDA and CDR2 SQIVND (reference sequence). DNA for the CDR3: TGTGCCAGTACTTACCGGGACAGGGGGCGCCCCGGGGAGCTGTTTTTT. Translation: CASTYRDRGRPGELFF.

The V gene is TRBV10-1, the J gene TRBJ1-1, with 7 bases fitting TRBD1. This CDR3 has 14 amino acids. The ends lost 6 bases at V and 4 bases at J; junction bases unmatched: 8. The V gene's germline CDR1 is WNHNN and CDR2 SYGVQD (reference sequence). CDR3 in DNA: TGCGCCAGCAGCAATGACAGGGAAGGCACTGAAGCTTTCTTT. Amino acid sequence: CASSNDREGTEAFF.

The V gene is TRBV6-6, the J gene TRBJ2-4; perhaps TRBD2 as D (5 bases). The CDR3 extends over 12 amino acids. In germline, CDR1 is MNHNY, CDR2 SVGAGI (reference sequence). CDR3 coding DNA: TGTGCTGCGCGAGAGGACCGGGGCATTCAGTACTTC. Amino acid sequence: CAAREDRGIQYF.

The V gene is TRBV7-9, the J gene TRBJ2-7; D tentatively reads TRBD1 or TRBD2 (5 bases each). The CDR3 runs 15 residues. Germline CDR1 SEHNR, CDR2 FQNEAQ (reference sequence). Trimming shortened V by 0 bases and J by 0 bases, and 9 bases separated the two germline ends. CDR3 region: CASSLAAGASYEQYF. CDR3 nucleotide sequence: TGTGCCAGCAGCTTAGCGGCCGGGGCCTCCTACGAGCAGTACTTC.

V is TRBV5-4 and J is TRBJ1-2; 7 positions agree with TRBD1. This CDR3 contains 14 residues. The ends lost 4 bases at V and 7 bases at J; junction bases unmatched: 10. Germline loops: CDR1 SGHNT, CDR2 YYREEE (reference sequence). CDR3 protein: CASSIIDREIGYTF. The CDR3 region has the DNA TGTGCCAGCAGCATTATTGACAGGGAGATTGGCTACACCTTC.

The V and J genes are TRBV11-2 and TRBJ2-1, with D unclear. Germline-derived CDR1 and CDR2 are SGHAT and FQNNGV. V was shortened by 5 bases and J by 2 bases, with 7 bases between the two germline ends. CDR3 length: 13 amino acids. The CDR3 region has the DNA TGTGCCAGCAGCCCAGTCGCCTACAATGAGCAGTTCTTC. Translation gives CASSPVAYNEQFF.

The chain carries TRBV30 and TRBJ2-1; D is ambiguous. The germline V gene has CDR1 GTSNPN and CDR2 SVGIG (reference sequence). The germline V and J ends were trimmed by 0 bases and 5 bases, with 8 bases remaining between them. The CDR3 runs to 13 residues. CDR3 DNA: TGTGCCTGGAGTGTACTTTTAGACAATGAGCAGTTCTTC. It specifies CAWSVLLDNEQFF.

V and J are TRBV27 and TRBJ2-7, with D tentatively TRBD1 (5 bases). V gave up 0 bases and J gave up 5 bases, with 11 bases separating them. Germline assignment: CDR1 MNHEY and CDR2 SMNVEV (reference sequence). The CDR3 sequence is 14 residues long. CDR3 bases: TGTGCCAGCAGTTTATCATGGCAGGGCCACGAGCAGTACTTC. It is translated as CASSLSWQGHEQYF.

This clone was seen a handful of times. The same CDR3 is also encoded by other DNA sequences in this sample. The chain couples TRBV6-1 to TRBJ1-1; no firm D call. The ends were cut back, 1 base at V and 0 bases at J, with 3 bases in the middle. This CDR3 has 13 amino acids. Germline-derived CDR1 and CDR2 are MNHNS and SASEGT. Written as DNA, the CDR3 is TGTGCCAGCAGTGAAGGGGTGAACACTGAAGCTTTCTTT. Protein sequence: CASSEGVNTEAFF.

The chain employs TRBV29-1 and TRBJ2-1, with D possibly being TRBD2 (5 bases). Deletions cut 1 base from V and 0 bases from J, with 10 bases between. There are 15 residues in the CDR3. Germline V lookup: CDR1 SQVTM, CDR2 ANQGSEA. The CDR3 DNA reads as TGCAGCGTTGAAGGAAGGAGCGGCTCCTACAATGAGCAGTTCTTC. It translates to CSVEGRSGSYNEQFF.

The gene calls are TRBV4-1 and TRBJ1-2; 8 bases map to TRBD1. Trimming took 4 bases from V and 4 from J; bases not matched to a gene: 8. CDR1 MGHRA and CDR2 YSYEKL come from the germline V gene. This CDR3 comprises 15 residues. Here the CDR3 DNA reads TGCGCCAGCAGCCTCGGACAGGGCGCAATCTATGGCTACACCTTC. Residues: CASSLGQGAIYGYTF.

The chain joins TRBV5-1 to TRBJ2-1; 8 nucleotides match TRBD1. The germline CDR1 and CDR2 sequences are SGHRS and YFSETQ. V shed 2 bases, J shed 7 bases, and the junction held 8 bases outside the gene matches. The CDR3 covers 15 residues. This CDR3 reads CASSFGQGLKNEQFF. CDR3 DNA sequence: TGCGCCAGCAGCTTCGGACAGGGTTTAAAAAATGAGCAGTTCTTC.

The chain is built from TRBV7-9 and TRBJ2-7, with D perhaps TRBD2 (6 bases). The germline CDR1 and CDR2 sequences are SEHNR and FQNEAQ (reference sequence). Between the trimmed V and J ends, which lost 2 bases and 0 bases, there was a span of 11 bases. CDR3 size: 15 residues. The CDR3 nucleotides are TGTGCCAGCAGCTTATCTCCCGGGAGCTCCTACGAGCAGTACTTC. As protein: CASSLSPGSSYEQYF.

This chain links TRBV6-6 with TRBJ2-1; 9 bases map to TRBD1. Germline loops: CDR1 MNHNY, CDR2 SVGAGI (reference sequence). This CDR3 is 16 amino acids long. Losses at the gene ends were 0 bases for V and 1 base for J; bases not matched to a gene: 1. CDR3 sequence: CASSYSTGGSYNEQFF. CDR3 sequence (DNA): TGTGCCAGCAGTTACTCGACAGGGGGGTCCTACAATGAGCAGTTCTTC.

The chain combines TRBV6-1 with TRBJ1-6; a possible D gene is TRBD1 (5 bases). Trimming stripped 1 base from V and 5 bases from J, with 15 bases between. CDR3 length: 17 amino acids. Germline CDR1 reads MNHNS; CDR2 reads SASEGT. CDR3 in DNA: TGTGCCAGCAGTGAAGTTGTAGGGACTATGGATAATTCACCCCTCCACTTT. Encoded protein: CASSEVVGTMDNSPLHF.

Points on this clone: This specimen includes other DNA sequences encoding the same CDR3. The chain has TRBV5-1 and TRBJ2-1; weak D call: TRBD1 (5 bases). Germline CDR1 reads SGHRS; CDR2 reads YFSETQ. CDR3 length equals 13 residues. The V end was cut by 2 bases, the J end by 4 bases, with 7 bases between. The CDR3 sequence: CASSLDSYNEQFF. The CDR3 DNA is TGCGCCAGCAGCTTAGACAGTTACAATGAGCAGTTCTTC.

The CDR3 reads CASSLGRVEQFF. CDR3 coding DNA: TGTGCCAGCAGTTTAGGCCGGGTGGAGCAGTTCTTC. The chain has TRBV28 and TRBJ2-1; D not certain. The CDR3 has 12 residues. The germline V gene has CDR1 MDHEN and CDR2 SYDVKM. V dropped 2 bases and J dropped 10 bases, with 9 bases sitting between them.

V and J are TRBV19 and TRBJ1-1, with D possibly TRBD1 on 6 matching bases. Germline loops: CDR1 LNHDA, CDR2 SQIVND (reference sequence). V was pared by 9 bases and J by 4 bases, with 15 bases between. The CDR3 has 13 residues. The DNA of the CDR3 is TGTGCCAGCTCGGGGGCTTGGGGCACTGAAGCTTTCTTT. Protein product: CASSGAWGTEAFF.

The chain recombines TRBV13 with TRBJ2-2; 10 bases align to TRBD1. V lost 7 bases and J lost 3; bases outside the gene matches: 5. Germline-derived CDR1 and CDR2 are PRHDT and FYEKMQ (reference sequence). The CDR3 consists of 15 residues. The CDR3 DNA sequence: TGTGCCAGCATGAGGGGACAGGGGTACACCGGGGAGCTGTTTTTT. Encoded protein: CASMRGQGYTGELFF.

This clone was picked up one time. The chain recombines TRBV9 with TRBJ2-3; possibly TRBD2 for D (6 bases). The CDR3 spans 13 residues. CDR1 and CDR2 from the germline V gene are SGDLS and YYNGEE. Trimming stripped 4 bases from V and 10 bases from J, with 16 bases between. The DNA for the CDR3 is TGTGCCAGCAGCAGTGGGGGTGGAGGGGCGCAGTATTTT. Its translation is CASSSGGGGAQYF.

The rearrangement uses TRBV4-1 and TRBJ1-2; TRBD1 aligns across 7 bases. The V and J ends lost 2 bases and 5 bases, in that order; junction bases with no gene match: 8. In germline, CDR1 is MGHRA, CDR2 YSYEKL. This CDR3 region has 15 residues. The CDR3 DNA sequence: TGCGCCAGCAGCCAAAAGCCCGGGACAGTATATGGCTACACCTTC. As protein: CASSQKPGTVYGYTF.

With regard to this clone: The junction departs from the called germline gene at one end, perhaps through a read error. V usage is TRBV7-7 and J usage is TRBJ2-5; 12 bases map to TRBD1. Germline-derived CDR1 and CDR2 are SSHAT and FNYEAQ (reference sequence). The length of the CDR3 is 15 residues. The CDR3 DNA follows: TGTGCTAGCAGCTTTGGGACAGGGGGCGGAGAGACCCAGTACTTC. Translation: CASSFGTGGGETQYF.

This clone was recorded at least ten times. The chain recombines TRBV30 with TRBJ2-5; a possible D gene is TRBD2 (6 bases). CDR3 length: 15 residues. The V and J ends lost 0 bases and 5 bases respectively, with 16 bases between them. Germline V lookup: CDR1 GTSNPN, CDR2 SVGIG (reference sequence). The CDR3 DNA follows: TGTGCCTGGAGTGTCTTACACGGGAGTAAGGAGACCCAGTACTTC. This codes for CAWSVLHGSKETQYF.

This clone was observed a few times. The chain carries TRBV19 and TRBJ1-2, with a weak D call TRBD1 (6 bases). V gave up 6 bases and J gave up 4 bases, with 15 bases separating them. Germline CDR1 and CDR2: LNHDA and SQIVND (reference sequence). CDR3 length equals 14 residues. This CDR3 reads CASSPDAGAYGYTF. CDR3 DNA: TGTGCCAGTAGCCCGGATGCAGGGGCCTATGGCTACACCTTC.

This chain connects TRBV18 to TRBJ1-1, with a tentative D call TRBD1 (5 bases). The V gene lost 4 bases and the J gene lost 5 bases, with 14 bases spanning the gap. This CDR3 is built from 14 residues. Germline-derived CDR1 and CDR2 are KGHSH and LQKENI. The CDR3 region has the DNA TGTGCCAGCTCACTTATAGGGGAGGGGACTGAAGCTTTCTTT. Protein sequence: CASSLIGEGTEAFF.

V usage is TRBV10-3 and J usage is TRBJ1-4; TRBD1 matches 9 bases. This CDR3 has 14 residues. Per germline, CDR1 ENHRY and CDR2 SYGVKD. The trim removed 6 bases at V and 5 bases at J, leaving 4 bases unmatched. CDR3 DNA sequence: TGTGCCATCAGCCCCGGGACAGGGAATGAAAAACTGTTTTTT. Translating gives CAISPGTGNEKLFF.